The entry that follows covers one TCR beta chain sequence. What it binds is unknown. The data were taken from a study of T cell responses to AZD1222 COVID-19 vaccine. TCRdb keeps only in-frame clones here, not all; method: immunoSEQ multiplex PCR. The sample includes under 150,000 clones, roughly nine tenths of them seen just once. Study-level results: Donors, mostly white British, included more females; clonal diversity was possibly underestimated. An increase in Spike-specific TCR breadth and depth was observed after two AZD1222 doses.

The specimen was peripheral blood, collected on day 0 of AZD1222 vaccination. This TCR was sampled from an adult in good health.

Here the CDR3 DNA reads TGTGCCAGCAGCTTGGATACAGACCGAAACACTGAAGCTTTCTTT. It codes for CASSLDTDRNTEAFF. J is TRBJ1-1 and V is TRBV7-6; no firm D call. This CDR3 is 15 amino acids long. Trimming cost V 3 bases and J 2 bases, with 13 bases left between them. Per germline, CDR1 SGHVS and CDR2 FNYEAQ.